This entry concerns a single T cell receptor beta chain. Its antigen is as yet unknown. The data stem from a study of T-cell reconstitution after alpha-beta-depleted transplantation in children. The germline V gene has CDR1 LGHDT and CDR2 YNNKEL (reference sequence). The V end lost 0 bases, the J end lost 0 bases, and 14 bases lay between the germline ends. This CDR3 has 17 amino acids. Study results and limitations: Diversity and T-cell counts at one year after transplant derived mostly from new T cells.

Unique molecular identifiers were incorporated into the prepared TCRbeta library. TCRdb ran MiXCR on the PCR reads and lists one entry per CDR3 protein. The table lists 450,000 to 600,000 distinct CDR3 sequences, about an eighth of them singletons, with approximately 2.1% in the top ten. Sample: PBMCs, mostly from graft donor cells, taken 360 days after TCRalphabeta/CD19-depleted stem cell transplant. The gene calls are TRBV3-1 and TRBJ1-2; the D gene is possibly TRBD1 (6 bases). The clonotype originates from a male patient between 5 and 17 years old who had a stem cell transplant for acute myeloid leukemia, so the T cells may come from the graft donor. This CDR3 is CASSQDPGVISNYGYTF. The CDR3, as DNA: TGTGCCAGCAGCCAAGATCCAGGGGTGATCTCTAACTATGGCTACACCTTC.